These 18 T cell receptor beta chains came from one sample sequenced in a study of T cell responses to AZD1222 COVID-19 vaccine. TCRdb's copy holds only in-frame clones and misses some; the assay was immunoSEQ multiplex PCR. The sample includes tens of thousands of clones, roughly nine tenths seen only once; the top ten take roughly 31%. Sequencing was performed on peripheral blood, taken 28 days after the second AZD1222 dose. The receptors derive from an adult who received the AZD1222 COVID-19 vaccine.

The V gene is TRBV28, the J gene TRBJ2-7, with a possible D match to TRBD2 (5 bases). Trimming removed 6 bases at V and 0 bases at J, with 15 bases between. Germline V gives CDR1 MDHEN, CDR2 SYDVKM. The CDR3 has 15 amino acids. The CDR3 bases are TGTGCCAGCAGCCCCCTTAGCGCCGACTCCTACGAGCAGTACTTC. It translates to CASSPLSADSYEQYF.

The rearrangement links TRBV5-1 to TRBJ2-7; the D gene is possibly TRBD2 (6 bases). Germline V gene sequence: CDR1 SGHRS, CDR2 YFSETQ. The CDR3 loop spans 14 amino acids. V lost 1 base and J 3 bases, leaving 11 bases between the germline ends. CDR3 DNA: TGCGCCAGCAGCTTGAAGGGAGGAAGCTACGAGCAGTACTTC. As protein: CASSLKGGSYEQYF.

J is TRBJ2-1 and V is TRBV3-1 (or the pseudogene TRBV3-2); a weak D match, TRBD1 (5 bases). Germline CDR1 and CDR2: LGHDT and YNNKEL (reference sequence). The CDR3 is made up of 15 amino acids. Trimming left V 4 bases short and J 1 base short, with 11 bases between. The CDR3: CASSRIQGSYNEQFF. As DNA, the CDR3 is TGTGCCAGCAGCCGAATCCAGGGATCCTACAATGAGCAGTTCTTC.

The chain carries TRBV7-9 and TRBJ2-7, with TRBD2 matching over 9 bases. The CDR3 sequence is 17 residues long. Trimming at V came to 3 bases and at J to 2 bases, leaving 11 bases not matched to a gene. Germline V gives CDR1 SEHNR, CDR2 FQNEAQ (reference sequence). The CDR3 is CASSFPYSGRGTYEQYF. The DNA of the CDR3 is TGTGCCAGCAGCTTCCCCTATAGCGGGAGAGGGACCTACGAGCAGTACTTC.

The J gene is TRBJ2-3, the V gene TRBV19, with TRBD2 identical over 12 bases. In germline, CDR1 is LNHDA, CDR2 SQIVND (reference sequence). This CDR3 contains 16 residues. The trim removed 6 bases at V and 0 bases at J, leaving 4 bases unmatched. The CDR3 here is CASSLGLAGSTDTQYF. The CDR3 region has the DNA TGTGCCAGTAGCCTTGGACTAGCGGGAAGCACAGATACGCAGTATTTT.

The chain links TRBV18 to TRBJ1-5; TRBD1 aligns across 9 bases. J was trimmed by 5 bases and V by 4 bases; bases with no gene match: 6. The germline V gene has CDR1 KGHSH and CDR2 LQKENI. The CDR3 sequence is 15 residues long. CDR3 in amino acids: CASSRGTGFDQPQHF. The CDR3, as DNA: TGTGCCAGCTCACGCGGGACAGGGTTTGATCAGCCCCAGCATTTT.

In this sample, this clone turned up once. The chain is built from TRBV12-3 or TRBV12-4 and TRBJ1-1; no definite D call. The CDR3 is 13 residues long. V was clipped by 0 bases and J by 7 bases, with 9 bases between them. The chain's CDR3 is CASSLAQRSEAFF. CDR3 bases: TGTGCCAGCAGTTTAGCACAGAGGAGTGAAGCTTTCTTT.

V and J are TRBV15 and TRBJ1-2; no firm D call. V gave up 3 bases and J gave up 8 bases, with 19 bases separating them. Looked up from germline, CDR1 is LNHNV and CDR2 is YYDKDF (reference sequence). This CDR3 region has 15 residues. CDR3 coding DNA: TGTGCCACCAGCAGCCTACCGCGCCCCAGGCAGGGCTACACCTTC. Translation gives CATSSLPRPRQGYTF. The variable domain in full, completed from reference TRBV15 and TRBJ1-2, reads DAMVIQNPRYQVTQFGKPVTLSCSQTLNHNVMYWYQQKSSQAPKLLFHYYDKDFNNEADTPDNFQSRRPNTSFCFLDIRSPGLGDTAMYLCATSSLPRPRQGYTFGSGTRLTVV.

The rearrangement uses TRBV19 and TRBJ2-7, with a weak D call TRBD2 (6 bases). Germline V gene data show CDR1 as LNHDA and CDR2 as SQIVND (reference sequence). V lost 1 base, J lost 6 bases, and 16 bases lay in between. The CDR3 consists of 15 residues. DNA for the CDR3: TGTGCCAGTAGTATAGCGCACGAGCGGGCTCTCGAGCAGTACTTC. Translating gives CASSIAHERALEQYF.

This rearrangement joins TRBV12-5 to TRBJ2-5; D is undetermined. Trimming pared 2 bases from V and 2 bases from J, leaving 12 bases between. Germline assignment: CDR1 LGHNT and CDR2 FRNRAP. There are 15 residues in the CDR3. The CDR3 is CASGLPAPSQETQYF. CDR3 in DNA: TGTGCTAGTGGTTTGCCGGCCCCAAGTCAAGAGACCCAGTACTTC.

The V call is TRBV5-1, the J call TRBJ1-3; 8 bases are shared with TRBD1. There are 16 residues in the CDR3. CDR1 SGHRS and CDR2 YFSETQ come from the germline V gene. Unmatched junction bases numbered 10, after V lost 0 bases and J lost 8 bases. DNA of the CDR3: TGCGCCAGCAGCTTGGAGGGACAGGCAGTTGTGGACACCATATATTTT. It specifies CASSLEGQAVVDTIYF. Drawing the rest from reference TRBV5-1 and TRBJ1-3, the complete variable domain is KAGVTQTPRYLIKTRGQQVTLSCSPISGHRSVSWYQQTPGQGLQFLFEYFSETQRNKGNFPGRFSGRQFSNSRSEMNVSTLELGDSALYLCASSLEGQAVVDTIYFGEGSWLTVV.

This clone was found many times. V gene TRBV10-3 combines with J gene TRBJ1-5; D is unclear. The CDR3 extends over 12 amino acids. CDR1 ENHRY and CDR2 SYGVKD come from the germline V gene. V gave up 3 bases and J gave up 4 bases, with 4 bases separating them. CDR3 loop: CAISDVNQPQHF. DNA for the CDR3: TGTGCCATCAGTGATGTGAATCAGCCCCAGCATTTT.

The chain combines TRBV6-5 with TRBJ1-1, with D hard to call. Germline V CDR1 and CDR2: MNHEY, SVGAGI. V was trimmed by 7 bases and J by 4 bases, leaving 13 bases between them. The CDR3 is 13 residues long. The CDR3, as DNA: TGTGCCAGCACTAGGGCGGGGAGCACTGAAGCTTTCTTT. Translated: CASTRAGSTEAFF.

The rearrangement joins TRBV7-9 to TRBJ2-7; 9 bases align to TRBD2. Per germline, CDR1 SEHNR and CDR2 FQNEAQ (reference sequence). V lost 2 bases to trimming and J lost 5 bases; unmatched junction nucleotides: 7. The CDR3 is 15 residues long. As DNA, the CDR3 is TGTGCCAGCAGCTTATATATAGCGGGAGTACACGAGCAGTACTTC. It codes for CASSLYIAGVHEQYF. The complete variable domain, with remaining parts taken from reference TRBV7-9 and TRBJ2-7, reads DTGVSQNPRHKITKRGQNVTFRCDPISEHNRLYWYRQTLGQGPEFLTYFQNEAQLEKSRLLSDRFSAERPKGSFSTLEIQRTEQGDSAMYLCASSLYIAGVHEQYFGPGTRLTVT.

The chain has TRBV5-6 and TRBJ1-1; D is perhaps TRBD1 (5 bases). The CDR3 totals 15 residues. CDR1 SGHDT and CDR2 YYEEEE come from the germline V gene. The V and J ends lost 4 bases and 1 base respectively, with 14 bases between them. This CDR3 reads CASSPRDWENTEAFF. CDR3 DNA: TGTGCCAGCAGCCCGAGGGACTGGGAGAACACTGAAGCTTTCTTT.

This clone was picked up a small number of times. The V call is TRBV28, the J call TRBJ2-3; 7 bases map to TRBD2. The germline gives CDR1 MDHEN, CDR2 SYDVKM. The CDR3 has 14 residues. The V gene end was trimmed by 3 bases and the J gene end by 3 bases; junction bases not matched to a gene: 3. DNA of the CDR3: TGTGCCAGCAGTTTCCTTAGCGGGACAGATACGCAGTATTTT. Amino acid sequence: CASSFLSGTDTQYF.

This chain uses TRBV11-2 with TRBJ2-1; 16 bases map to TRBD2. CDR3 length equals 15 residues. J lost 15 bases, V lost 5 bases, and 10 bases had no gene match. From germline, CDR1 is SGHAT and CDR2 FQNNGV. The chain's CDR3 is CASSAAGTSGRALFF. The CDR3 nucleotides read TGTGCCAGCAGCGCAGCCGGGACTAGCGGGAGGGCCTTGTTCTTC.

The chain has TRBV5-1 and TRBJ1-3; tentative D call: TRBD1 (5 bases). Germline loops: CDR1 SGHRS, CDR2 YFSETQ. The CDR3 has 18 residues. V was trimmed by 5 bases and J by 0 bases, leaving 21 bases between them. The CDR3 DNA follows: TGCGCCAGCAGAGCCCAGGGAGGCCAGCGAAACTCTGGAAACACCATATATTTT. Protein product: CASRAQGGQRNSGNTIYF.